The 10 T cell receptor beta chains below come from one sample, sequenced in a study of molecular identifiers for immune sequencing clone quantification. One entry per CDR3 protein, called by TCRdb with MiXCR from the PCR reads. The sample lists about 65,000 distinct CDR3 sequences, less than 20% occurring once. Sequences were obtained from naive CD8+ T cells from blood, with Jurkat cell RNA spiked in. Subset defined: FACS-sorted CD8+CD4-CCR7+CD45RA+ naive T cells. The receptor source for this set is a human donor in good health. Some libraries in this study had Jurkat cell RNA spiked in.

This clonotype was counted at least ten times. The chain combines TRBV5-1 with TRBJ1-5; no firm D call. The germline CDR1 and CDR2 sequences are SGHRS and YFSETQ. V was shortened by 4 bases and J by 5 bases, with 22 bases between the two germline ends. This CDR3 has 17 amino acids. CDR3 protein: CASSHPPQAGRDQPQHF. The DNA for the CDR3 is TGCGCCAGCAGCCACCCGCCTCAAGCCGGGCGAGATCAGCCCCAGCATTTT.

This clonotype was recorded at least ten times. The chain combines TRBV7-9 with TRBJ1-4, with D possibly matching TRBD1 (5 bases). The CDR3 totals 14 residues. CDR1 and CDR2 (germline): SEHNR, FQNEAQ (reference sequence). Trimming cost V 5 bases and J 8 bases, with 15 bases left between them. The CDR3 DNA is TGTGCCAGCAGCCCTTGGGGGTCACAAGAAAAACTGTTTTTT. Protein product: CASSPWGSQEKLFF.

This chain connects TRBV6-2 or TRBV6-3 to TRBJ2-7; perhaps TRBD2 as D (6 bases). The CDR3 consists of 15 residues. The ends were cut back, 7 bases at V and 2 bases at J, with 18 bases in the middle. Germline-derived CDR1 and CDR2 are MNHEY and SVGEGT. The CDR3 sequence: CASKKIRDLTYEQYF. The CDR3 bases are TGTGCCAGCAAAAAAATCCGGGACTTAACCTACGAGCAGTACTTC.

This clonotype has at least ten counts. The chain joins TRBV3-1 to TRBJ2-5; D not resolved. This CDR3 region has 14 residues. V lost 1 base to trimming and J lost 3 bases, with 9 bases between them. The germline V gene encodes CDR1 LGHDT and CDR2 YNNKEL (reference sequence). The CDR3 loop is CASSQGVTEETQYF. Written as DNA, the CDR3 is TGTGCCAGCAGCCAAGGCGTGACCGAAGAGACCCAGTACTTC.

On this clonotype itself: A read error may explain this, as a much larger clone is one base away. The chain joins TRBV5-5 to TRBJ1-3; weak D call: TRBD1 (6 bases). The germline gives CDR1 SGHKS, CDR2 YYEKEE (reference sequence). The CDR3 has 15 residues. The CDR3 sequence is CASSTDSSSGSTIYF. Written as DNA, the CDR3 is TGTGCCAGCAGTACGGACAGCAGCTCTGGAAGCACCATATATTTT.

This clonotype was counted many times. The V call is TRBV28, the J call TRBJ1-1; TRBD1 might be the D (5 bases). Germline V gene lookup returns CDR1 MDHEN and CDR2 SYDVKM. V dropped 3 bases and J dropped 1 base, with 6 bases sitting between them. The CDR3 has 13 amino acids. CDR3 residues: CASSLTANTEAFF. DNA for the CDR3: TGTGCCAGCAGTTTGACAGCGAACACTGAAGCTTTCTTT.

Of note for this clonotype: This could be a read error, since a much larger clone is one nucleotide away. The CDR3 reads CACTNGIYEQYF. CDR3 in DNA: TGTGCCTGCACCAATGGAATCTACGAGCAGTACTTC. The chain links TRBV6-2 or TRBV6-3 to TRBJ2-7; D is uncertain. The V gene's germline CDR1 is MNHEY and CDR2 SVGEGT. The length of the CDR3 is 12 residues. Trimming took 11 bases from V and 3 from J, leaving 14 bases between them.

This clonotype appeared a few times. CDR3 protein: CASSFTAGGDQPQHF. The CDR3 nucleotides read TGTGCCAGCAGTTTTACGGCAGGGGGGGATCAGCCCCAGCATTTT. This chain connects TRBV12-3 or TRBV12-4 to TRBJ1-5; 7 nucleotides match TRBD1. CDR3 size: 15 residues. The V gene end was trimmed by 3 bases and the J gene end by 5 bases; junction bases not matched to a gene: 7.

This chain links TRBV2 with TRBJ1-4; D uncertain. The CDR3 has 14 amino acids. From germline, CDR1 is SNHLY and CDR2 FYNNEI. Trimming cost V 6 bases and J 14 bases, with 22 bases left between them. CDR3 sequence: CASRSPGNLISLFF. In DNA form, the CDR3 reads TGTGCCAGCAGATCACCGGGAAATTTAATATCGCTGTTTTTT.

This clonotype was recorded many times. This sequence joins TRBV6-5 and TRBJ2-3, with TRBD2 matching 14 bases. The CDR3 extends over 22 amino acids. The trim removed 5 bases at V and 4 bases at J, leaving 23 bases unmatched. The germline V gene has CDR1 MNHEY and CDR2 SVGAGI. The CDR3 nucleotides are TGTGCCAGCAGTACGCACCCCTCGTTCGGGACTAGCGGGAGAGTTTCATCAGATACGCAGTATTTT. Translating gives CASSTHPSFGTSGRVSSDTQYF.